This T cell receptor (beta chain) was obtained from a study of follicular helper T cells after annual influenza vaccination. A word on this clone: The antigen remains undetermined.

Germline loops: CDR1 SGHTA, CDR2 FQGNSA. The V segment lost 3 bases and the J segment 4 bases; nucleotides outside the gene matches: 5. The CDR3 sequence is 14 residues long. General study results and limits: Successive annual vaccinations recalled a recurrent oligoclonal ICOS+CD38+ cTfh response with influenza-specific clonotypes. Day 7 ICOS+CD38+ clones were most often found later in ICOS-CD38- cTfh cells.

Assay: immunoSEQ multiplex PCR; the TCRdb copy retains only in-frame clones and omits some. The repertoire consists of around 400 clones, with about two thirds occurring once and the leading ten covering roughly 13%. The sample's time point: 2014-2015 season, 7 days after vaccination. The sequencing here drew on CXCR5+ CD38+ circulating T follicular helper cells from blood, taken 7 days after influenza vaccination. Noted subset: circulating Tfh, non-naive CD4+CXCR5+PD-1+ (ICOS+CD38+ or ICOS-CD38-). This chain connects TRBV7-2 to TRBJ2-5; 7 bases fit TRBD2. The TCR comes from an adult who received the influenza vaccine. The CDR3 DNA is TGTGCCAGCAGCTTTGGGCGGGGGAGAGAGACCCAGTACTTC. It encodes CASSFGRGRETQYF.